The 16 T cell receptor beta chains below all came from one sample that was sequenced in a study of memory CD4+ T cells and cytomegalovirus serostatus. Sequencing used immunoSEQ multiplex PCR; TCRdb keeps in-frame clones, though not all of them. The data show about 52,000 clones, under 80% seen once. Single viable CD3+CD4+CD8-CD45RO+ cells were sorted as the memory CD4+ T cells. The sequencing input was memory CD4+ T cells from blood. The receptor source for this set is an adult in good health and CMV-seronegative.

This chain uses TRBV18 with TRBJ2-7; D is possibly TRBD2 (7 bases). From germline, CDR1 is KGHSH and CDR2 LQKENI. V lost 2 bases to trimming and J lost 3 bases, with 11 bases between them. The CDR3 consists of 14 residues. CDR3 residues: CASSPGGGVYEQYF. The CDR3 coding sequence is TGTGCCAGCTCACCAGGAGGGGGGGTCTACGAGCAGTACTTC.

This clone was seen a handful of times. The CDR3 nucleotides read TGTGCCTGGGGACAGGGGGGGCAAGAGACCCAGTACTTC. Translation gives CAWGQGGQETQYF. This rearrangement joins TRBV30 to TRBJ2-5; TRBD1 aligns across 10 bases. Per germline, CDR1 GTSNPN and CDR2 SVGIG (reference sequence). The CDR3 loop spans 13 amino acids. V was pared by 5 bases and J by 2 bases, with 2 bases of the junction left unmatched.

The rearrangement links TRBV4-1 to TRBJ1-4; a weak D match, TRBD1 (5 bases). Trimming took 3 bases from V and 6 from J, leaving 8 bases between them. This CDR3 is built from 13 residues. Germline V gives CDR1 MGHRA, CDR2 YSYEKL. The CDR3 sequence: CASSQGDYEKLFF. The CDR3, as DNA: TGCGCCAGCAGCCAGGGGGACTATGAAAAACTGTTTTTT.

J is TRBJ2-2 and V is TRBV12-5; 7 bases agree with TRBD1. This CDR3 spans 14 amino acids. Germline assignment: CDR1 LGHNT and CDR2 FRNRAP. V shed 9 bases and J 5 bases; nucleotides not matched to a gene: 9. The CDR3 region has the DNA TGTGCTAGCGGGACAGCTACATGGACCGGGGAGCTGTTTTTT. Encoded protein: CASGTATWTGELFF.

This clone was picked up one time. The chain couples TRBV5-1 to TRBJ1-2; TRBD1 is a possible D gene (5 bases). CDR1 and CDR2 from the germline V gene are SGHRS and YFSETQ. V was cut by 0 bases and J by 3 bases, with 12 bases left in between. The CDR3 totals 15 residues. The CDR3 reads CASSLEGLGDYGYTF. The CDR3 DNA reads TGCGCCAGCAGCTTGGAAGGGTTGGGGGACTATGGCTACACCTTC.

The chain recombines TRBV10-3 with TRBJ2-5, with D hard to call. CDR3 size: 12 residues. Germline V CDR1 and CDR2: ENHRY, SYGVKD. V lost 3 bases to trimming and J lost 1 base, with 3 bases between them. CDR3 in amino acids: CAISDAQETQYF. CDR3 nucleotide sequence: TGTGCCATCAGTGATGCCCAAGAGACCCAGTACTTC.

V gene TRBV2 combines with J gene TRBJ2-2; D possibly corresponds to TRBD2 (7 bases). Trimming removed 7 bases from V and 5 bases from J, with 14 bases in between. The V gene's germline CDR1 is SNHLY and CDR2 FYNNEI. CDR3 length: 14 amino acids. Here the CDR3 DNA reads TGTGCCAGCAAGGAGGGGGGAGGGACCGGGGAGCTGTTTTTT. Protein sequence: CASKEGGGTGELFF. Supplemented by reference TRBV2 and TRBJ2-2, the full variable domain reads EPEVTQTPSHQVTQMGQEVILRCVPISNHLYFYWYRQILGQKVEFLVSFYNNEISEKSEIFDDQFSVERPDGSNFTLKIRSTKLEDSAMYFCASKEGGGTGELFFGEGSRLTVL.

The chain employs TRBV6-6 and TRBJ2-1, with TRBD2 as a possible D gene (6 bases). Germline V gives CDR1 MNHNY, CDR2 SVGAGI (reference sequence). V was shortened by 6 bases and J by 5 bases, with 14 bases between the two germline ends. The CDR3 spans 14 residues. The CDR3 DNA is TGTGCCAGCAGAGAAAGCGGGTATAACAATGAGCAGTTCTTC. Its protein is CASRESGYNNEQFF.

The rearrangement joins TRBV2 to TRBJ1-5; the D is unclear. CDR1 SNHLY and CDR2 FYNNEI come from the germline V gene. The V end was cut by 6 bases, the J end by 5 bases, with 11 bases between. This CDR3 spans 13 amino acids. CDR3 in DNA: TGTGCCAGCAGCCTTGACTCTGATCAGCCCCAGCATTTT. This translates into CASSLDSDQPQHF.

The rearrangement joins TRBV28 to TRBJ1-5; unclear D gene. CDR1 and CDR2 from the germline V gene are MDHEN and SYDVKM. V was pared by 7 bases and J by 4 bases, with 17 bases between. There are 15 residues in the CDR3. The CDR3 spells CASTSGRKGNQPQHF. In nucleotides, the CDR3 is TGTGCCAGCACCTCTGGGAGGAAGGGAAATCAGCCCCAGCATTTT.

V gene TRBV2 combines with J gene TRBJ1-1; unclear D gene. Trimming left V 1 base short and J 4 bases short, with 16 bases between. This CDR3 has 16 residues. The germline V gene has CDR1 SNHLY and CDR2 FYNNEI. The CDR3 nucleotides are TGTGCCAGCAGTGAAGGGGTCGTACTCCCGGGCACTGAAGCTTTCTTT. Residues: CASSEGVVLPGTEAFF.

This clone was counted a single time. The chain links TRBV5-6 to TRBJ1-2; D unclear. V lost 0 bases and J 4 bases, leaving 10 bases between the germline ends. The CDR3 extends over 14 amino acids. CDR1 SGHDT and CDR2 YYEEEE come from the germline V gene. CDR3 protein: CASSLATRGYGYTF. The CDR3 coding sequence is TGTGCCAGCAGCTTGGCGACTCGGGGCTATGGCTACACCTTC.

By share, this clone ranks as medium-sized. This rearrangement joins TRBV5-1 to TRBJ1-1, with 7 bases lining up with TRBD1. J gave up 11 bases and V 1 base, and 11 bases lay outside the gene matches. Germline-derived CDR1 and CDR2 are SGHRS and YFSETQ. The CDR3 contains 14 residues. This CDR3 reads CASSLWVGQGQAFF. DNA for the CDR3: TGCGCCAGCAGCTTGTGGGTCGGGCAGGGACAGGCTTTCTTT.

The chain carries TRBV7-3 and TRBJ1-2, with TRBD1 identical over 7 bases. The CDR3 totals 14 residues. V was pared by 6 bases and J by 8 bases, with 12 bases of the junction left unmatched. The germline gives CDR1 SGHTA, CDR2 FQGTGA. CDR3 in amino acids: CASSSQPTGVGYTF. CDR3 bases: TGTGCCAGCAGTTCCCAACCCACAGGGGTCGGCTACACCTTC.

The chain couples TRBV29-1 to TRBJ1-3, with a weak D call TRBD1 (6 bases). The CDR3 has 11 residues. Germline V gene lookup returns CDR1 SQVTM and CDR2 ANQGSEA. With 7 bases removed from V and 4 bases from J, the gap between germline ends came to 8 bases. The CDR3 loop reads CSADRGNTIYF. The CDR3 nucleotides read TGCAGCGCTGACAGGGGAAACACCATATATTTT.

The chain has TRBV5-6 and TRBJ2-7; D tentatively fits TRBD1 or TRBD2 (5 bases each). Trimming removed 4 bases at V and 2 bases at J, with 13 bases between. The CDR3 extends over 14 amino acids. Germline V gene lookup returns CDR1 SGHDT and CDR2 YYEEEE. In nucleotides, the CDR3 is TGTGCCAGCAGCCCCGAGGGGCCCACCTACGAGCAGTACTTC. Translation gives CASSPEGPTYEQYF.